These 28 T cell receptor beta chains came from one sample sequenced in a study of T cells in Graves' hyperthyroidism and ophthalmopathy. Amplified regions were TCR beta CDR3 sequences from RNA transcripts. TCR CDR3 underwent first-round RT-PCR with the HTBI primer set. A single record per CDR3 protein comes from TCRdb applying MiXCR to the multiplex PCR reads. Of under 350,000 distinct CDR3 sequences listed, over 15% are singletons. The material sequenced was blood. Every receptor here comes from a woman aged 45-65 years with Graves' hyperthyroidism.

This clonotype was seen many times. The chain has TRBV7-9 and TRBJ2-7; 7 nucleotides agree with TRBD1. This CDR3 spans 14 amino acids. The J segment lost 2 bases and the V segment lost 7 bases, leaving 8 bases of the junction unmatched. Germline assignment: CDR1 SEHNR and CDR2 FQNEAQ (reference sequence). The CDR3 loop reads CASTFGDSTYEQYF. The CDR3 nucleotides read TGTGCCAGCACCTTTGGGGACAGTACCTACGAGCAGTACTTC.

On this clonotype itself: The conserved closing phenylalanine or tryptophan is absent in this CDR3, likely reflecting a read error. The chain links TRBV6-9 to TRBJ2-2; D gene uncertain. CDR3 length: 13 residues. Trimming stripped 4 bases from V and 5 bases from J, with 8 bases between. Germline V gives CDR1 MNHGY, CDR2 SVAAGI. This CDR3 reads CASSWGSTGELFY. The CDR3 coding sequence is TGTGCCAGCAGTTGGGGATCGACCGGGGAGCTGTTTTAT.

This clonotype was detected a few times. J is TRBJ2-7 and V is TRBV6-1; possible D gene TRBD1, 6 bases. The V gene's germline CDR1 is MNHNS and CDR2 SASEGT. The CDR3 has 15 amino acids. The ends were cut back, 3 bases at V and 2 bases at J, with 14 bases in the middle. CDR3 protein: CASSDNHRAPYEQYF. CDR3 DNA: TGTGCCAGCAGTGATAACCACAGGGCTCCCTACGAGCAGTACTTC.

Regarding this clonotype: With a much larger clone just one base away, this may be a read error. V and J are TRBV11-3 and TRBJ1-1, with D perhaps matching TRBD1 (5 bases). Trimming left V 8 bases short and J 8 bases short, with 15 bases between. The V gene's germline CDR1 is SGHNT and CDR2 YENEEA. This CDR3 spans 12 amino acids. DNA for the CDR3: TGTGCCAGCGCCCTGGGGGAGGACGAAGCTTTCTTT. Amino acids: CASALGEDEAFF. The full variable domain, completed using reference TRBV11-3 and TRBJ1-1, is EAGVVQSPRYKIIEKKQPVAFWCNPISGHNTLYWYLQNLGQGPELLIRYENEEAVDDSQLPKDRFSAERLKGVDSTLKIQPAELGDSAVYLCASALGEDEAFFGQGTRLTVV.

Ten or more counts support this clonotype. The CDR3 is CASRPTNTASDTQYF. For the CDR3, the DNA is TGTGCCAGCAGACCTACAAATACAGCGTCGGATACGCAGTATTTT. The gene calls are TRBV28 and TRBJ2-3; D gene ambiguous. The CDR3 contains 15 residues. V dropped 6 bases and J dropped 6 bases, with 19 bases sitting between them. Germline assignment: CDR1 MDHEN and CDR2 SYDVKM. The variable domain in full, completed from reference TRBV28 and TRBJ2-3, reads DVKVTQSSRYLVKRTGEKVFLECVQDMDHENMFWYRQDPGLGLRLIYFSYDVKMKEKGDIPEGYSVSREKKERFSLILESASTNQTSMYLCASRPTNTASDTQYFGPGTRLTVL.

This clonotype was observed at least ten times. CDR3 DNA: TGTGCCAGCAGTAGCAGGGGGAAGGGCTACACCTTC. This codes for CASSSRGKGYTF. This chain uses TRBV2 with TRBJ1-2; 7 bases match TRBD1. J was trimmed by 8 bases and V by 5 bases; bases with no gene match: 5. This CDR3 comprises 12 residues. Germline CDR1 and CDR2: SNHLY and FYNNEI.

This clonotype was seen only a few times. The chain uses TRBV6-1 and TRBJ1-3, with a possible D match to TRBD1 (5 bases). CDR3 length: 18 amino acids. Germline CDR1 is MNHNS and CDR2 is SASEGT. Trimming left V 5 bases short and J 3 bases short, with 23 bases between. CDR3 in amino acids: CASSSDPGRRWGGNTIYF. CDR3 nucleotides: TGTGCCAGCAGTTCCGATCCGGGACGCCGGTGGGGTGGAAACACCATATATTTT.

The J gene is TRBJ2-7, the V gene TRBV28; 9 bases fit TRBD2. After removal of 6 bases from V and 2 bases from J, the junction contained 8 bases not matched to a gene. Germline V gene sequence: CDR1 MDHEN, CDR2 SYDVKM. The CDR3 covers 15 residues. CDR3 residues: CASRPLAGSTYEQYF. For the CDR3, the DNA is TGTGCCAGCAGGCCTCTAGCGGGAAGCACCTACGAGCAGTACTTC. The full variable domain, in which reference TRBV28 and TRBJ2-7 provide the parts outside the CDR3, is DVKVTQSSRYLVKRTGEKVFLECVQDMDHENMFWYRQDPGLGLRLIYFSYDVKMKEKGDIPEGYSVSREKKERFSLILESASTNQTSMYLCASRPLAGSTYEQYFGPGTRLTVT.

This clonotype was seen many times. The chain is built from TRBV20-1 and TRBJ2-1, with D possibly matching TRBD2 (6 bases). CDR1 is DFQATT, CDR2 SNEGSKA, per germline (reference sequence). The CDR3 runs to 15 residues. Trimming shortened V by 1 base and J by 2 bases, and 12 bases separated the two germline ends. CDR3 nucleotide sequence: TGCAGTGCTAGAGCCGTGGGCGGGGCCTACAATGAGCAGTTCTTC. Amino acid sequence: CSARAVGGAYNEQFF.

The sample holds many counts of this clonotype. This chain joins TRBV11-1 and TRBJ1-1; D is possibly TRBD1 (5 bases). The CDR3 loop spans 15 amino acids. Trimming took off 4 bases at V and 4 bases at J, with 16 bases between the two ends. CDR1 is SGHAT, CDR2 FQDESV, per germline (reference sequence). The CDR3 here is CASSWGWGTSTEAFF. The CDR3 DNA is TGTGCCAGCAGCTGGGGTTGGGGCACGAGCACTGAAGCTTTCTTT. Drawing the rest from reference TRBV11-1 and TRBJ1-1, the complete variable domain is EAEVAQSPRYKITEKSQAVAFWCDPISGHATLYWYRQILGQGPELLVQFQDESVVDDSQLPKDRFSAERLKGVDSTLKIQPAELGDSAMYLCASSWGWGTSTEAFFGQGTRLTVV.

This clonotype occurred a few times. The chain is built from TRBV20-1 and TRBJ1-1; 7 bases are a match to TRBD1. The CDR3 runs to 16 residues. Trimming took 2 bases from V and 5 from J; bases not matched to a gene: 14. Germline CDR1 is DFQATT and CDR2 is SNEGSKA (reference sequence). In DNA, the CDR3 is TGCAGTGCTAGATGGCCCATGACAGGGCTAGGGACTGAAGCTTTCTTT. It is translated as CSARWPMTGLGTEAFF.

In this sample, this clonotype turned up a few times. V gene TRBV2 combines with J gene TRBJ2-3, with 7 bases aligning to TRBD2. V gave up 5 bases and J gave up 1 base; unmatched junction bases: 3. Germline V gives CDR1 SNHLY, CDR2 FYNNEI. This CDR3 has 14 amino acids. As DNA, the CDR3 is TGTGCCAGCAGTTGGGGGGGGGGCACAGATACGCAGTATTTT. This codes for CASSWGGGTDTQYF.

To note about this clonotype: This may come from a read error, since a much larger clone is one base off. The V call is TRBV12-3 or TRBV12-4, the J call TRBJ2-3; the match to TRBD2 covers 12 bases. Losses at the gene ends were 5 bases for V and 6 bases for J; bases not matched to a gene: 9. CDR3 size: 16 residues. This chain's CDR3 is CASSLVLAGGQDTQYF. Written as DNA, the CDR3 is TGTGCCAGCAGTCTCGTGCTAGCGGGGGGGCAGGATACGCAGTATTTT.

This clonotype was counted at least ten times. The V and J genes are TRBV28 and TRBJ1-5; a possible D gene is TRBD1 (5 bases). In germline, CDR1 is MDHEN, CDR2 SYDVKM. Trimming stripped 5 bases from V and 0 bases from J, with 11 bases between. The CDR3 totals 15 residues. DNA for the CDR3: TGTGCCAGCAGTGGGGCGGGATATAGCAATCAGCCCCAGCATTTT. Translation: CASSGAGYSNQPQHF.

As to this clonotype: Since a much larger clone is just one base distant, this may be a read error. The chain has TRBV12-3 or TRBV12-4 and TRBJ1-4; D uncertain. CDR3 size: 14 residues. The CDR3 loop reads CTSSPGRNNEKLFF. For the CDR3, the DNA is TGTACCAGCAGTCCAGGTCGTAATAATGAAAAACTGTTTTTT.

The rearrangement uses TRBV29-1 and TRBJ2-1; D is unresolved. This CDR3 has 13 amino acids. The V and J ends lost 3 bases and 0 bases respectively, with 6 bases between them. Germline V gene lookup returns CDR1 SQVTM and CDR2 ANQGSEA. The chain's CDR3 is CSVDTTSYNEQFF. The CDR3, as DNA: TGCAGCGTTGACACAACCTCCTACAATGAGCAGTTCTTC.

This clonotype showed up many times. J is TRBJ2-5 and V is TRBV6-1; 9 bases are a match to TRBD1. V shed 6 bases, J shed 3 bases, and the junction held 2 bases outside the gene matches. The CDR3 is made up of 13 amino acids. Germline loops: CDR1 MNHNS, CDR2 SASEGT. The DNA of the CDR3 is TGTGCCAGCAGGCGGACAGGGGAAGAGACCCAGTACTTC. Translating it yields CASRRTGEETQYF.

There are a few counts of this clonotype. V usage is TRBV12-3 or TRBV12-4 and J usage is TRBJ2-2, with D perhaps TRBD2 (6 bases). The CDR3 is made up of 15 amino acids. V lost 3 bases and J lost 4, with 12 bases in between. CDR3: CASSLWQGGTGELFF. CDR3 nucleotide sequence: TGTGCCAGCAGTTTGTGGCAGGGAGGCACCGGGGAGCTGTTTTTT.

Only a few counts were recorded for this clonotype. Written as DNA, the CDR3 is TGTGCCAGCAGTGGGGGACAACCCGGAAACACTGAAGCTTTCTTT. Translated: CASSGGQPGNTEAFF. V and J are TRBV28 and TRBJ1-1; weak D call: TRBD1 (6 bases). Germline V lookup: CDR1 MDHEN, CDR2 SYDVKM. This CDR3 region has 15 residues. The germline V and J ends were trimmed by 5 bases and 2 bases, with 15 bases remaining between them.

This sequence joins TRBV6-2 or TRBV6-3 and TRBJ1-2; 7 bases match TRBD1. Germline V CDR1 and CDR2: MNHEY, SVGEGT. Losses at the gene ends were 6 bases for V and 3 bases for J; bases not matched to a gene: 4. The CDR3 extends over 13 amino acids. The CDR3 nucleotides are TGTGCCAGCAGCGACAGGGTAGACTATGGCTACACCTTC. Protein sequence: CASSDRVDYGYTF.

This clonotype was found many times. The chain links TRBV18 to TRBJ2-5; D may be TRBD2 (5 bases). The CDR3 length is 16 residues. Germline CDR1 KGHSH, CDR2 LQKENI. The ends were cut back, 3 bases at V and 5 bases at J, with 19 bases in the middle. This CDR3 reads CASSPSYAGTGETQYF. CDR3 nucleotide sequence: TGTGCCAGCTCACCGTCTTACGCGGGTACCGGGGAGACCCAGTACTTC.

This clonotype has a count of ten or more. The chain links TRBV2 to TRBJ2-3; D is ambiguous. This CDR3 has 12 residues. Germline V gene sequence: CDR1 SNHLY, CDR2 FYNNEI. V lost 7 bases and J lost 0, with 5 bases in between. CDR3 amino acids: CASIRSTDTQYF. Written as DNA, the CDR3 is TGTGCCAGCATTAGGAGCACAGATACGCAGTATTTT.

The chain joins TRBV4-1 to TRBJ2-1; tentative D call: TRBD1 (7 bases). V was cut by 7 bases and J by 5 bases, with 15 bases left in between. The CDR3 is 14 residues long. The V gene's germline CDR1 is MGHRA and CDR2 YSYEKL. CDR3 sequence reads: CASKVAGGNNEQFF. As DNA, the CDR3 is TGCGCCAGCAAGGTGGCAGGGGGGAACAATGAGCAGTTCTTC.

This clonotype was picked up many times. The chain is built from TRBV6-1 and TRBJ2-1, with TRBD2 matching over 14 bases. V gave up 7 bases and J gave up 6 bases; unmatched junction bases: 2. The CDR3 runs to 14 residues. Germline V gene data show CDR1 as MNHNS and CDR2 as SASEGT. The CDR3 DNA reads as TGTGCCAGCACCGGACTAGCGGGAGGCAATGAGCAGTTCTTC. It specifies CASTGLAGGNEQFF.

This clonotype was recorded at least ten times. The chain recombines TRBV6-1 with TRBJ2-7, with 11 bases fitting TRBD2. CDR1 is MNHNS, CDR2 SASEGT, per germline. This CDR3 comprises 13 residues. After removal of 8 bases from V and 5 bases from J, the junction contained 5 bases not matched to a gene. CDR3: CASLTSGTNEQYF. The CDR3 DNA reads as TGTGCCAGCCTGACTAGCGGGACGAACGAGCAGTACTTC.

A few counts support this clonotype. CDR3 region: CASTGVDSYNEQFF. The CDR3 region has the DNA TGTGCCAGCACCGGGGTGGATTCCTACAATGAGCAGTTCTTC. The V gene is TRBV7-9, the J gene TRBJ2-1, with a tentative D call TRBD2 (5 bases). This CDR3 region has 14 residues. Germline CDR1 reads SEHNR; CDR2 reads FQNEAQ (reference sequence). The ends were cut back, 7 bases at V and 1 base at J, with 11 bases in the middle.

The V gene is TRBV6-1, the J gene TRBJ1-2, with 7 bases fitting TRBD1. The CDR3 has 16 amino acids. J lost 4 bases, V lost 6 bases, and 14 bases had no gene match. CDR1 and CDR2 from the germline V gene are MNHNS and SASEGT. The CDR3 nucleotides are TGTGCCAGCAGAATCGTCGGGCAGGGGGGTCTCTATGGCTACACCTTC. As protein: CASRIVGQGGLYGYTF.

This chain connects TRBV4-2 to TRBJ1-1; D is uncertain. Trimming took 0 bases from V and 3 from J, leaving 11 bases between them. This CDR3 contains 15 residues. Per germline, CDR1 LGHNA and CDR2 YNFKEQ. The CDR3 protein is CASSQDSGIYTEAFF. The DNA for the CDR3 is TGTGCCAGCAGCCAAGATAGCGGGATTTACACTGAAGCTTTCTTT.